The clone carrying this T cell receptor (beta chain) was found a few times. TCRbeta library construction was performed incorporating unique molecular identifiers. From the PCR reads, TCRdb called clonotypes with MiXCR, one entry per CDR3 protein. Here the sample spans about 610,000 distinct CDR3 sequences, roughly 30% being singletons. The CDR3 contains 13 residues. Trimming took off 6 bases at V and 0 bases at J, with 7 bases between the two ends. The germline gives CDR1 MNHNY, CDR2 SVGAGI (reference sequence). The sample comes from a study of T-cell reconstitution after alpha-beta-depleted transplantation in children.

This receptor was obtained from a boy in the first two years of life with Wiskott-Aldrich syndrome, due to receive a stem cell transplant. Here the sequenced sample was PBMCs, taken before TCRalphabeta/CD19-depleted stem cell transplant. The rearrangement uses TRBV6-6 and TRBJ2-3; D remains unclear. The chain's CDR3 is CASRHTSTDTQYF. In DNA form, the CDR3 reads TGTGCCAGCAGGCATACTAGCACAGATACGCAGTATTTT.